This TCR beta chain was found in a study of monozygotic twins with inflammatory bowel disease. Overall study results and limits: Whereas healthy co-twins had higher TCRbeta diversity (inverse Simpson), IBD patients had lower diversity. No single strong signal or clonotype associated with IBD was supported.

TCRdb re-called the 5' RACE reads; one entry per CDR3 protein, DNA not given. This listing includes around 200,000 distinct CDR3 sequences. Remarks on this clonotype: What it binds is unknown.

This CDR3 is built from 17 residues. CDR1 and CDR2 from the germline V gene are MNHEY and SVGAGI. This TCR came from a human donor with ulcerative colitis or Crohn's disease, or a healthy co-twin of an affected twin (not recorded which). The J gene is TRBJ2-3, the V gene TRBV6-5; TCRdb gives TRBD1 as the D gene, but with no DNA this cannot be confirmed. The sample taken for sequencing was blood. The CDR3 spells CASSYIRGSTSTDTQYF.